A single sample gave rise to the 8 T cell receptor beta chains below, sequenced in a study of T-cell memory formation after mild COVID-19. MiXCR, applied by TCRdb to the 5' RACE reads, yields one record per CDR3 protein. The data show hundreds of thousands of distinct CDR3 sequences, 20% seen once. Sequenced: PBMCs or a T cell subset sorted from them (not recorded which). The source is an adult woman who had mild COVID-19 (a few samples of this study predate the infection). Cell type and time point are not known.

A few counts support this clonotype. V gene TRBV19 combines with J gene TRBJ1-1; D possibly corresponds to TRBD1 (6 bases). Germline values: CDR1 LNHDA, CDR2 SQIVND (reference sequence). Trimming pared 10 bases from V and 7 bases from J, leaving 16 bases between. The CDR3 contains 12 residues. The CDR3 is CATSDGGSEAFF. The CDR3 region has the DNA TGTGCCACAAGCGACGGGGGCAGTGAAGCTTTCTTT.

This clonotype was found a few times. V and J are TRBV7-9 and TRBJ2-1, with D perhaps TRBD2 (5 bases). Germline CDR1 SEHNR, CDR2 FQNEAQ (reference sequence). The CDR3 covers 12 residues. Trimming took 4 bases from V and 9 from J, leaving 10 bases between them. The CDR3 bases are TGTGCCAGCAGCTCTGGGCGGGCTGAGCAGTTCTTC. Translating it yields CASSSGRAEQFF.

At least ten counts were recorded for this clonotype. The chain has TRBV3-1 and TRBJ2-5; the D gene could be TRBD1 or TRBD2 (5 bases each). The CDR3 runs 14 residues. Germline V lookup: CDR1 LGHDT, CDR2 YNNKEL (reference sequence). Deletions cut 7 bases from V and 0 bases from J, with 12 bases between. The CDR3 coding sequence is TGTGCCAGCAAGGGACCCCGGTACCAAGAGACCCAGTACTTC. Amino acids: CASKGPRYQETQYF.

The sample holds a few counts of this clonotype. The rearrangement joins TRBV7-2 to TRBJ2-2; 7 nucleotides align to TRBD1. J gave up 0 bases and V 8 bases, and 3 bases lay outside the gene matches. This CDR3 comprises 14 residues. Germline CDR1 is SGHTA and CDR2 is FQGNSA. The CDR3 spells CASARGTNTGELFF. The CDR3 region has the DNA TGTGCCAGCGCCAGGGGGACGAACACCGGGGAGCTGTTTTTT.

This clonotype was seen more than once but under ten times. The chain's CDR3 is CSVGYSGALEQYF. Here the CDR3 DNA reads TGCAGCGTTGGGTATAGCGGTGCTCTTGAGCAGTACTTC. The chain couples TRBV29-1 to TRBJ2-7; D may be TRBD2 (6 bases). Germline CDR1 reads SQVTM; CDR2 reads ANQGSEA. The CDR3 extends over 13 amino acids. The V gene lost 4 bases and the J gene lost 7 bases, with 17 bases spanning the gap.

This clonotype was picked up a small number of times. The rearrangement uses TRBV5-1 and TRBJ2-2, with D possibly being TRBD1 (6 bases). The CDR3 is 15 residues long. The V gene lost 4 bases and the J gene lost 1 base, with 11 bases spanning the gap. Germline loops: CDR1 SGHRS, CDR2 YFSETQ. The CDR3, as DNA: TGCGCCAGCAGCGTCACAGGGCAGAACACCGGGGAGCTGTTTTTT. Translation: CASSVTGQNTGELFF.

This clonotype was counted only a few times. V is TRBV9 and J is TRBJ1-2; D gene uncertain. The CDR3 extends over 14 amino acids. Trimming removed 0 bases at V and 6 bases at J, with 12 bases between. Looked up from germline, CDR1 is SGDLS and CDR2 is YYNGEE. The CDR3 nucleotides are TGTGCCAGCAGCGTAGGTCTAGGGTCGGATGGCTACACCTTC. Residues: CASSVGLGSDGYTF.

There are a few counts of this clonotype. V and J are TRBV6-6 and TRBJ1-2, with a tentative D call TRBD1 (5 bases). CDR3 size: 14 residues. Germline CDR1 reads MNHNY; CDR2 reads SVGAGI (reference sequence). V dropped 2 bases and J dropped 8 bases, with 15 bases sitting between them. CDR3: CASSYDRTYWGYTF. The DNA of the CDR3 is TGTGCCAGCAGTTACGACCGGACATACTGGGGCTACACCTTC.